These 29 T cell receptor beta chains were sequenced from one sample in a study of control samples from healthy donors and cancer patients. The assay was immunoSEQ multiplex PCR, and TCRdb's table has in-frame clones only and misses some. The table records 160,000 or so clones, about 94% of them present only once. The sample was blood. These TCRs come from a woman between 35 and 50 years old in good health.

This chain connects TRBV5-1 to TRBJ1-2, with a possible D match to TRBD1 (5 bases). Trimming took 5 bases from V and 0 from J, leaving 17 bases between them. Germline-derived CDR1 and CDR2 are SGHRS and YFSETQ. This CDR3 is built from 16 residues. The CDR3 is CASSIASGRANYGYTF. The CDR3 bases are TGCGCCAGCAGTATCGCTAGTGGCAGGGCTAACTATGGCTACACCTTC.

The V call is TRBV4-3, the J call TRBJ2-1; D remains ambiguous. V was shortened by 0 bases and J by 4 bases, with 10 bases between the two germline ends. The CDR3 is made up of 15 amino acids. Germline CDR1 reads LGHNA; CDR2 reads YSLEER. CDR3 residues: CASSQEYQSYNEQFF. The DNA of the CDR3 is TGCGCCAGCAGCCAAGAATATCAGTCTTACAATGAGCAGTTCTTC.

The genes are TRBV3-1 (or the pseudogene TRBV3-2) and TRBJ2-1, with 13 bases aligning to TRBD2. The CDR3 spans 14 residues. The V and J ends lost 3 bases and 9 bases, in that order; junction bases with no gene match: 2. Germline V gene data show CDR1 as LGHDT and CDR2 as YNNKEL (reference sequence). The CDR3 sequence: CASSQTSGRSEQFF. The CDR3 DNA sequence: TGTGCCAGCAGCCAGACTAGCGGGAGGAGTGAGCAGTTCTTC.

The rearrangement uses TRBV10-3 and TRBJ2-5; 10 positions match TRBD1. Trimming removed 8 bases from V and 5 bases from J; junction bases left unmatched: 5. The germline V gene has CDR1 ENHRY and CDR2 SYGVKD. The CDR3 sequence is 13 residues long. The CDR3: CAIGQGGSETQYF. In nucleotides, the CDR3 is TGTGCCATCGGACAGGGGGGTTCGGAGACCCAGTACTTC.

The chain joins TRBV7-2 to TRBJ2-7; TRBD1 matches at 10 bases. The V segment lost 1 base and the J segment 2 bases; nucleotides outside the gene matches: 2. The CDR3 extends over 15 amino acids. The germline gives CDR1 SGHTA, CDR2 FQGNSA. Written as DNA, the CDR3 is TGTGCCAGCAGCTTAGACGGACAGGGGGCCTACGAGCAGTACTTC. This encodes CASSLDGQGAYEQYF.

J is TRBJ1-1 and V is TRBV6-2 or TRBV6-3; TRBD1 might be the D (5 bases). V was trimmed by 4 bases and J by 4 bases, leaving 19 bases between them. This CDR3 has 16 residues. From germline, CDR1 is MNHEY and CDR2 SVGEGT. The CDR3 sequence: CASSWGIGRGGTEAFF. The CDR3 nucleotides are TGTGCCAGCAGTTGGGGCATCGGTAGGGGAGGCACTGAAGCTTTCTTT.

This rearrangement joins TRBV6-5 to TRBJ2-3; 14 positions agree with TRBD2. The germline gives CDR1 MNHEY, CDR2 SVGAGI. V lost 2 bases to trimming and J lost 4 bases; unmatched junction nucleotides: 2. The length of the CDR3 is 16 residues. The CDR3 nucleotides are TGTGCCAGCAGTTACGGGACTAGCGGGGGTTCAGATACGCAGTATTTT. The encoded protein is CASSYGTSGGSDTQYF.

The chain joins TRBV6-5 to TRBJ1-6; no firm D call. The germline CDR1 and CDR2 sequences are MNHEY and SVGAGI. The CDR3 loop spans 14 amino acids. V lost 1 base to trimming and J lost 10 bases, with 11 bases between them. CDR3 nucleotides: TGTGCCAGCAGTTACTTGGGAGAAAGGTCACCCCTCCACTTT. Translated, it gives CASSYLGERSPLHF.

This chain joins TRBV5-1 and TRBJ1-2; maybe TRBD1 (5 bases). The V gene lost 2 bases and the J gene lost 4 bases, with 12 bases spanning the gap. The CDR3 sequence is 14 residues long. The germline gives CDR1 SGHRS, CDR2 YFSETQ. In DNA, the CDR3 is TGCGCCAGCAGCTTCGACAGCGATCCCTATGGCTACACCTTC. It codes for CASSFDSDPYGYTF.

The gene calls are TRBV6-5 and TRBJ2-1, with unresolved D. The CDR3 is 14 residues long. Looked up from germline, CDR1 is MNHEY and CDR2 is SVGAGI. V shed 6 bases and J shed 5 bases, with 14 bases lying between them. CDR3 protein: CASRQTSTNNEQFF. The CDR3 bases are TGTGCCAGCAGACAGACATCAACGAACAATGAGCAGTTCTTC.

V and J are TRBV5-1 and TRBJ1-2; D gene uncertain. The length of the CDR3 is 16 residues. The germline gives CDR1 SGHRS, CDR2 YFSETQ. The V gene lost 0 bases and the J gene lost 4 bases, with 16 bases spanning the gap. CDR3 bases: TGCGCCAGCAGCTTGGAAGAGGCGGACCGACTCTATGGCTACACCTTC. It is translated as CASSLEEADRLYGYTF. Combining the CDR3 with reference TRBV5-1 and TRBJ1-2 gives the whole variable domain KAGVTQTPRYLIKTRGQQVTLSCSPISGHRSVSWYQQTPGQGLQFLFEYFSETQRNKGNFPGRFSGRQFSNSRSEMNVSTLELGDSALYLCASSLEEADRLYGYTFGSGTRLTVV.

CDR3 in amino acids: CASSLEDRVGGYTF. The CDR3 nucleotides read TGTGCCAGCAGTCTTGAGGACAGGGTTGGAGGCTACACCTTC. The chain recombines TRBV2 with TRBJ1-2; 8 bases agree with TRBD1. V trimming: 5 bases; J trimming: 8 bases; junction bases outside the gene matches: 10. This CDR3 is 14 amino acids long. CDR1 SNHLY and CDR2 FYNNEI come from the germline V gene.

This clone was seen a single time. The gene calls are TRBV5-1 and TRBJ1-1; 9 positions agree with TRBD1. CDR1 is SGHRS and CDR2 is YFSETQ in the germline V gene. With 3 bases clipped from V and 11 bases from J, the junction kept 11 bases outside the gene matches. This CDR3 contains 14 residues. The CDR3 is CASSSRDRAQEAFF. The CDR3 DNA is TGCGCCAGCAGCTCCCGGGACAGGGCCCAGGAGGCTTTCTTT.

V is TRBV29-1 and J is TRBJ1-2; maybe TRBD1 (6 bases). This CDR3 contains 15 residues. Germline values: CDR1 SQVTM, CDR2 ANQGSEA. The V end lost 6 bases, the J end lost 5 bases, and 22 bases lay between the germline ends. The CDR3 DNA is TGCAGCGTGGTGGGCGAGAGGGGGGCTGGGTATGGCTACACCTTC. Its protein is CSVVGERGAGYGYTF. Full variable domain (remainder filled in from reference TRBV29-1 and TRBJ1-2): SAVISQKPSRDICQRGTSLTIQCQVDSQVTMMFWYRQQPGQSLTLIATANQGSEATYESGFVIDKFPISRPNLTFSTLTVSNMSPEDSSIYLCSVVGERGAGYGYTFGSGTRLTVV.

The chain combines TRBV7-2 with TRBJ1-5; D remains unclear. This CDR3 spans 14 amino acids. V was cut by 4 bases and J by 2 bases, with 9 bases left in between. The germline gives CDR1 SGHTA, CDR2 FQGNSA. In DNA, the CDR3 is TGTGCCAGCAGCTCACTCCTAGGCAATCAGCCCCAGCATTTT. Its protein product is CASSSLLGNQPQHF.

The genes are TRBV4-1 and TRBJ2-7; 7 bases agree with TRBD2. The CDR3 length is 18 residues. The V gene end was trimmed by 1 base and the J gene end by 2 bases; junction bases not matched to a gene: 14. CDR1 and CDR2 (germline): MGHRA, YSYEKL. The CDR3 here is CASSQVSAFREETYEQYF. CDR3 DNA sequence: TGCGCCAGCAGCCAAGTGTCAGCTTTCCGGGAGGAAACCTACGAGCAGTACTTC.

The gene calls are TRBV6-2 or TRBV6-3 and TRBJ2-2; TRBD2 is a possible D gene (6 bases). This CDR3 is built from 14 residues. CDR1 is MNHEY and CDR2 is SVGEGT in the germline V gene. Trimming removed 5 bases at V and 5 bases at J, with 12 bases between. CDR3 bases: TGTGCCAGCAGTCGCGGGGTCCGAACCGGGGAGCTGTTTTTT. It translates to CASSRGVRTGELFF.

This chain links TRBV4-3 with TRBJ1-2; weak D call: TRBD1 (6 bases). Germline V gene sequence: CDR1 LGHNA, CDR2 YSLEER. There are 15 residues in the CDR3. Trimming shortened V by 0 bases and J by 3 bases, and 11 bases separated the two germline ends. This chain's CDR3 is CASSQELGQYYGYTF. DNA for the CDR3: TGCGCCAGCAGCCAAGAGCTTGGACAGTACTATGGCTACACCTTC.

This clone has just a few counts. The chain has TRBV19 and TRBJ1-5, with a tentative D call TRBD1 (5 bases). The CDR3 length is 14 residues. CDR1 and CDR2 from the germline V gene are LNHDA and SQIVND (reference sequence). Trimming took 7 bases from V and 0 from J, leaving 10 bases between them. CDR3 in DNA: TGTGCCAGTACCGGGGCTTATAGCAATCAGCCCCAGCATTTT. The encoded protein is CASTGAYSNQPQHF.

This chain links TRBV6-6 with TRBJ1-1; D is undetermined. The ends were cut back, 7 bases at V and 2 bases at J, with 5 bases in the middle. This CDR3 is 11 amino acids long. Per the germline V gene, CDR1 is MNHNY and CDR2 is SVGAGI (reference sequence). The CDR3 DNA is TGTGCCAGCACCGAAAACACTGAAGCTTTCTTT. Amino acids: CASTENTEAFF.

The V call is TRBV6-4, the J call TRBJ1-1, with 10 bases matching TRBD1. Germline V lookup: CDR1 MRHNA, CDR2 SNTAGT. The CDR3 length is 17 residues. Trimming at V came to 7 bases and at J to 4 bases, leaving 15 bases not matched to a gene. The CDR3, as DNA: TGTGCCAGCAAATGGAGCAGACAGGGGGCAGGAGGCACTGAAGCTTTCTTT. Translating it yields CASKWSRQGAGGTEAFF.

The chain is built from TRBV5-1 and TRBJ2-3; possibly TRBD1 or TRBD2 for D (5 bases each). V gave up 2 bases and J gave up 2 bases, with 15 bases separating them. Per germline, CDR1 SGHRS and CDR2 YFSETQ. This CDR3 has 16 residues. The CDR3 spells CASSLAGSHNTDTQYF. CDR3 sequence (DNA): TGCGCCAGCAGCTTAGCAGGGAGTCACAACACAGATACGCAGTATTTT. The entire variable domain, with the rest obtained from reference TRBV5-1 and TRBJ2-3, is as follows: KAGVTQTPRYLIKTRGQQVTLSCSPISGHRSVSWYQQTPGQGLQFLFEYFSETQRNKGNFPGRFSGRQFSNSRSEMNVSTLELGDSALYLCASSLAGSHNTDTQYFGPGTRLTVL.

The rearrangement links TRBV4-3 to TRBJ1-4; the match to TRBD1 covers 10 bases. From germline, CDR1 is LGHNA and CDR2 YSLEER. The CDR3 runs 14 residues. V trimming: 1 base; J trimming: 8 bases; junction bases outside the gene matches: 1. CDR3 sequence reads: CASSQGQGAEKLFF. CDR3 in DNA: TGCGCCAGCAGCCAAGGACAGGGGGCAGAAAAACTGTTTTTT.

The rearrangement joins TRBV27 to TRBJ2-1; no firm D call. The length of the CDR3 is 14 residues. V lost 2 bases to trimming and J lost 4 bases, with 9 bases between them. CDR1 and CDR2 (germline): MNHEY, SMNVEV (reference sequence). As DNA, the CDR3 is TGTGCCAGCAGTTTAGAAAAAGGGTACAATGAGCAGTTCTTC. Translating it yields CASSLEKGYNEQFF.

The CDR3 spells CASSPPGRRDGSPLHF. As DNA, the CDR3 is TGTGCCAGCTCACCCCCAGGACGCCGCGACGGATCACCCCTCCACTTT. The genes are TRBV18 and TRBJ1-6; D remains ambiguous. The V gene lost 3 bases and the J gene lost 10 bases, with 19 bases spanning the gap. Germline-derived CDR1 and CDR2 are KGHSH and LQKENI. The CDR3 consists of 16 residues.

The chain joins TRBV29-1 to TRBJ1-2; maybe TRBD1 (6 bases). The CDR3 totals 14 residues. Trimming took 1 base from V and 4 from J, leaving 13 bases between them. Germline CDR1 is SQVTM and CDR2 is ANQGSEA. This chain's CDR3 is CSVEGRGGAYGYTF. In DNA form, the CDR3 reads TGCAGCGTTGAAGGAAGGGGGGGTGCCTATGGCTACACCTTC.

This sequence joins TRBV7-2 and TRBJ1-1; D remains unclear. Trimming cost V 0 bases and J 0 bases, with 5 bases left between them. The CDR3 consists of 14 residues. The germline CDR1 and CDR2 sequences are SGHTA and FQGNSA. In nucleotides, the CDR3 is TGTGCCAGCAGCTTAGCCTCGGTGAACACTGAAGCTTTCTTT. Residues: CASSLASVNTEAFF. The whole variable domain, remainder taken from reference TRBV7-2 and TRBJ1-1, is GAGVSQSPSNKVTEKGKDVELRCDPISGHTALYWYRQSLGQGLEFLIYFQGNSAPDKSGLPSDRFSAERTGGSVSTLTIQRTQQEDSAVYLCASSLASVNTEAFFGQGTRLTVV.

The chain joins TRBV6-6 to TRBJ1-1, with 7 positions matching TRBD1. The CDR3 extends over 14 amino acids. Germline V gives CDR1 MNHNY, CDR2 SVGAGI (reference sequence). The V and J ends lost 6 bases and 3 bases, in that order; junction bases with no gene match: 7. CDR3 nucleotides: TGTGCCAGCAGCACCGACAGGGTGGACACTGAAGCTTTCTTT. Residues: CASSTDRVDTEAFF.

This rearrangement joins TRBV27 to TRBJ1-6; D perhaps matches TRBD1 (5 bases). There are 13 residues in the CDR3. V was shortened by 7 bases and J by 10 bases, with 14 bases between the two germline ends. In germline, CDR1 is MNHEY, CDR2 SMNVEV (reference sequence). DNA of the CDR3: TGTGCCAGCATTGGAGGGGCGGGCTCACCCCTCCACTTT. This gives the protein CASIGGAGSPLHF.